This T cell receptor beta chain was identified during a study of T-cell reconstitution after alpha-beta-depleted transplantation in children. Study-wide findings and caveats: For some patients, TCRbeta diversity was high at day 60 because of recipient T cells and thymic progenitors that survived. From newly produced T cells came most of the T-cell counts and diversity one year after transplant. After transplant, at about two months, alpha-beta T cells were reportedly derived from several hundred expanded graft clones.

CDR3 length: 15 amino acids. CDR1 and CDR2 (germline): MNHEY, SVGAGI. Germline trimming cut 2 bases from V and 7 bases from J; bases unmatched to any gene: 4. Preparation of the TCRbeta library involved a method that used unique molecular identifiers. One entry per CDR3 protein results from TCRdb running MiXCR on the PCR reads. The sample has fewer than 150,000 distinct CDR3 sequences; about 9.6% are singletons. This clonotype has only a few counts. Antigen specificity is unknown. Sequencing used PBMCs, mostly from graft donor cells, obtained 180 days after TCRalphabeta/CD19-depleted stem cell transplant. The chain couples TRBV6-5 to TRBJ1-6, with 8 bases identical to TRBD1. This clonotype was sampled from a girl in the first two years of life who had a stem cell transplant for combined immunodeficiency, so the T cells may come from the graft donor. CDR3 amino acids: CASSYETGVNSPLHF. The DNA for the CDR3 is TGTGCCAGCAGTTACGAGACAGGGGTCAATTCACCCCTCCACTTT.